The sequence of this T cell receptor (beta chain) was determined in a study of control samples from healthy donors and cancer patients. Produced via immunoSEQ multiplex PCR; TCRdb's table is partial and in-frame only. The sample contains under 150,000 clones, over 75% of which appear only once. V was pared by 4 bases and J by 6 bases, with 9 bases between. The CDR3 totals 12 residues. The V gene's germline CDR1 is GTSNPN and CDR2 SVGIG (reference sequence). This clone was counted a single time. The sample was blood. The TCR comes from a man in his forties or fifties in good health. This chain links TRBV30 with TRBJ2-2; D ambiguous. In DNA, the CDR3 is TGTGCCTGGAATGTGGTTGCCGGGGAGCTGTTTTTT. Protein: CAWNVVAGELFF.